This is a list of T cell receptor beta chains from one sample in a study of regulatory T cells in long-lasting Graves disease. Each CDR3 protein is one row after TCRdb ran MiXCR on the multiplex PCR reads. Of around 400,000 distinct CDR3 sequences in the sample, around a fifth were seen once. This specimen consisted of peripheral blood mononuclear cells (PBMCs), obtained when the disease was refractory, from a patient treated with antithyroid drugs. These TCRs come from a female donor with Graves disease. CDR3s include the opening cysteine and the closing phenylalanine or tryptophan. Fields, in order: CDR3 DNA, CDR3 protein, V gene, CDR3 length, clone size, J gene, D gene. A D gene is named only where the DNA matches it firmly. Some rows have no size entry. The others give once, few or many, or a class for an expanded clone.

TGTGCCAGCAGTCCCCGGTCAGGTGGCTACGAGCAGTACTTC,CASSPRSGGYEQYF,TRBV27,14,many,TRBJ2-7,NA
TGCGCCAGCAGCTTGGGACCAACAGGGTTCGCCACGCTTTCTGCTGGAGAACTGTTTTTT,CASSLGPTGFATLSAGELFF,TRBV5-1,20,NA,TRBJ1-4,NA
TGTGCCGGATCAGGGGCGCCGGGCACTGAAGCTTTCTTT,CAGSGAPGTEAFF,TRBV2,13,many,TRBJ1-1,NA
TGTGCCAGTAGTATGGCGGGAGCGAGCTCCTACGAGCAGTACTTC,CASSMAGASSYEQYF,TRBV19,15,many,TRBJ2-7,TRBD2
TGTGCCAGCAGCCAAGAACGGGCGGACCGTGAAAAACTGCTTTTT,CASSQERADREKLLF,TRBV14,15,few,TRBJ1-4,NA
TGCGCCAGCAGCTTAAACACAGGGGGCGCTGGAAACACCATATATTTT,CASSLNTGGAGNTIYF,TRBV5-1,16,NA,TRBJ1-3,TRBD1
TGCAGTGCTCTCGGGACCTACCAAGAGACCCAGTACTTC,CSALGTYQETQYF,TRBV20-1,13,few,TRBJ2-5,NA
TGTGCCAGCAGCTTCGCTAGCGGGGGGAATGAGCAGTTCTTC,CASSFASGGNEQFF,TRBV11-1,14,few,TRBJ2-1,TRBD2
TGTGCCAGCAACCTAGGCGGGTTGAACACTGAAGCTTTCTTT,CASNLGGLNTEAFF,TRBV7-8,14,NA,TRBJ1-1,NA
TGTGCCAGCAGTTTAAGGGACACAGGCTACGAGCAGTACTTC,CASSLRDTGYEQYF,TRBV12-3/TRBV12-4,14,many,TRBJ2-7,NA
TGCAGTGCTAGACCTCCACAGGTCAATCAGCCCCAGCATTTT,CSARPPQVNQPQHF,TRBV20-1,14,few,TRBJ1-5,NA
TGCGCCAGCAGCTTGGACCCCGAGTTAGCTCGGTACGAGCAGTACTTC,CASSLDPELARYEQYF,TRBV5-1,16,few,TRBJ2-7,NA
TGTGCCAGCAGATACAACAGGGGAATCAATTCTGGAAACACCATATATTTT,CASRYNRGINSGNTIYF,TRBV12-3/TRBV12-4,17,many,TRBJ1-3,TRBD1
TGTGCCAGCTCACCGTTGATAGGGGGGAATTCACCCCTCCACTTT,CASSPLIGGNSPLHF,TRBV18,15,NA,TRBJ1-6,NA
TGTGCCAGCATGGACAGGGAAGAGACCCAGTACTTC,CASMDREETQYF,TRBV2,12,many,TRBJ2-5,TRBD1
TGTGCCAGCAGTTTACAGGGACAGGGGGGAGAGTACTTC,CASSLQGQGGEYF,TRBV12-3/TRBV12-4,13,few,TRBJ2-4,TRBD1
TGTGCCATCGCCTCCCCGGGGACAGGGATGGACTGGGAAACTGAAGCTTTCTTT,CAIASPGTGMDWETEAFF,TRBV10-3,18,NA,TRBJ1-1,TRBD1
TGTGCCAGCAGTCTCAGAACTAGCGGGAGCACTCCGGGTGAGCAGTACTTC,CASSLRTSGSTPGEQYF,TRBV28,17,many,TRBJ2-7,TRBD2
TGTGCCACCACGGACCGAGCGAACACTGAAGCTTTCTTT,CATTDRANTEAFF,TRBV24-1,13,many,TRBJ1-1,NA
TGTGCCTGGACGGGACAGCCTAGTTCACGCCTCCACTTT,CAWTGQPSSRLHF,TRBV30,13,NA,TRBJ1-6,TRBD1
TGTGCCAGCAACCCCGGGACGATCTCTGGGGCCAACGTCCTGACTTTC,CASNPGTISGANVLTF,TRBV9,16,few,TRBJ2-6,NA
TGCAGTGCTAGCCCTCGCAGTTACACCGGGGAGCTGTTTTTT,CSASPRSYTGELFF,TRBV20-1,14,NA,TRBJ2-2,NA
TGTGCCACCGGACAGGGTACAGGGAATCAGCCCCAGCATTTT,CATGQGTGNQPQHF,TRBV19,14,few,TRBJ1-5,TRBD1
TGTGCCAGCAGTGATCCCGCCAGGTCTGGGGCCAACGTCCTGACTTTC,CASSDPARSGANVLTF,TRBV2,16,many,TRBJ2-6,NA
TGTGCCAGCAGTCGGCCGGCTGGGACAGGGTTCACAGATACGCAGTATTTT,CASSRPAGTGFTDTQYF,TRBV12-3/TRBV12-4,17,NA,TRBJ2-3,TRBD1
TGCAGTGCTAGGGTGGCAGGGATTGGCTACACCTTC,CSARVAGIGYTF,TRBV20-1,12,NA,TRBJ1-2,NA
TGTGCCAGCAGCCAAGATTTTTTTGATGGACAGGCACTTTATGGCTACACCTTC,CASSQDFFDGQALYGYTF,TRBV3-1,18,NA,TRBJ1-2,TRBD1
TGCGCCAGCAGCCAGGGAACCGGGACAGGGGACTACGAGCAGTACTTC,CASSQGTGTGDYEQYF,TRBV5-1,16,NA,TRBJ2-7,TRBD1
TGTGCCAGCAGGCCTCCTAGTTTTTCCAATGAGCAGTTCTTC,CASRPPSFSNEQFF,TRBV12-3/TRBV12-4,14,NA,TRBJ2-1,NA
TGCAGCGTTGATCTTAGCGGTGGCAAAGGGGAGACCCAGTACTTC,CSVDLSGGKGETQYF,TRBV29-1,15,many,TRBJ2-5,NA
TGTGCCTACAGGGGGCTAGCGGGTCACATTCAGTACTTC,CAYRGLAGHIQYF,TRBV30,13,NA,TRBJ2-4,NA
TGCAGCGTTGAAGAGGAGATGAATAATGAAAAACTGTTTTTT,CSVEEEMNNEKLFF,TRBV29-1,14,many,TRBJ1-4,NA
TGTGCCAGCAGTGATCCGGGACAAAGCTACGAGCAGTACTTC,CASSDPGQSYEQYF,TRBV25-1,14,many,TRBJ2-7,NA
TGTGCCAGCAGTCGCGGAGCGGGAGGGCCAACTTACACCGGGGAGCTGTTTTTT,CASSRGAGGPTYTGELFF,TRBV6-1,18,NA,TRBJ2-2,TRBD2
TGTGCCAGCAGCGTAGCATCCCCCTCGGAGGTCACTGAAGCTTTCTTT,CASSVASPSEVTEAFF,TRBV9,16,few,TRBJ1-1,NA
TGTGCCAGCAGTCACACAGGGGCTGGGGCCAACGTCCTGACTTTC,CASSHTGAGANVLTF,TRBV28,15,NA,TRBJ2-6,TRBD1
TGCGCCAGCAGTGATATGATAGGTAATGAGCAGTTCTTC,CASSDMIGNEQFF,TRBV10-1,13,few,TRBJ2-1,NA
TGTGCCAGCAGTGAATTTCGGACAGGGGGCGGTGAAAAACTGTTTTTT,CASSEFRTGGGEKLFF,TRBV2,16,many,TRBJ1-4,TRBD1
TGTGCCACCAGCGAACACCGACGGGCAGATACGCAGTATTTT,CATSEHRRADTQYF,TRBV15,14,NA,TRBJ2-3,NA